Each of the 7 T cell receptor beta chains below was sequenced from the same sample in a study of blood T cell repertoires in COVID-19. The data were produced by immunoSEQ multiplex PCR, yet TCRdb's version contains in-frame clones alone and is incomplete. The table lists hundreds of thousands of clones, 65% to 90% of them singletons, with around 13% in the top ten. Sequencing was performed on peripheral blood. The receptors derive from an older woman with COVID-19, enrolled during active disease.

This sequence joins TRBV19 and TRBJ1-2; D uncertain. The germline V and J ends were trimmed by 5 bases and 4 bases, with 17 bases remaining between them. This CDR3 contains 15 residues. Germline V gives CDR1 LNHDA, CDR2 SQIVND (reference sequence). The CDR3 region is CASSLYGREAYGYTF. The CDR3 coding sequence is TGTGCCAGTAGTCTGTATGGGAGGGAAGCCTATGGCTACACCTTC.

The chain joins TRBV19 to TRBJ1-1; D may be TRBD1 (5 bases). Germline V lookup: CDR1 LNHDA, CDR2 SQIVND (reference sequence). The CDR3 is made up of 14 amino acids. V was shortened by 6 bases and J by 5 bases, with 16 bases between the two germline ends. As DNA, the CDR3 is TGTGCCAGTAGCCTAGTCCCAGGGCGGACTGAAGCTTTCTTT. Its translation is CASSLVPGRTEAFF.

V is TRBV29-1 and J is TRBJ1-3; 7 nucleotides agree with TRBD1. The CDR3 spans 13 residues. Germline CDR1 and CDR2: SQVTM and ANQGSEA. J gave up 2 bases and V 6 bases, and 4 bases lay outside the gene matches. The CDR3 coding sequence is TGCAGCGTGAACAGGGGTACTGGAAACACCATATATTTT. It codes for CSVNRGTGNTIYF.

The chain is built from TRBV3-1 (or the pseudogene TRBV3-2) and TRBJ1-6; D is uncertain. CDR3 size: 15 residues. Germline V lookup: CDR1 LGHDT, CDR2 YNNKEL (reference sequence). V was pared by 0 bases and J by 10 bases, with 13 bases between. This CDR3 reads CASSQDGSGVSPLHF. The DNA for the CDR3 is TGTGCCAGCAGCCAAGATGGGAGCGGGGTGTCACCCCTCCACTTT.

The J gene is TRBJ1-1, the V gene TRBV9, with 7 bases matching TRBD1. Germline V gene data show CDR1 as SGDLS and CDR2 as YYNGEE. This CDR3 region has 14 residues. V shed 4 bases and J 1 base; nucleotides not matched to a gene: 4. CDR3 coding DNA: TGTGCCAGCAGCCCAGGGACAGCGAACACTGAAGCTTTCTTT. Its translation: CASSPGTANTEAFF.

The CDR3 sequence: CASRSIRVSATEAFF. As DNA, the CDR3 is TGTGCCAGCAGGTCGATCAGGGTGTCGGCCACTGAAGCTTTCTTT. This rearrangement joins TRBV11-2 to TRBJ1-1; D perhaps matches TRBD1 (5 bases). Germline-derived CDR1 and CDR2 are SGHAT and FQNNGV. This CDR3 is 15 amino acids long. The V end was cut by 6 bases, the J end by 4 bases, with 18 bases between.

The V and J genes are TRBV11-2 and TRBJ1-2; possibly TRBD1 for D (5 bases). The CDR3 is 13 residues long. Germline CDR1 and CDR2: SGHAT and FQNNGV. The germline V and J ends were trimmed by 5 bases and 7 bases, with 14 bases remaining between them. CDR3 protein: CASSPTGASGYTF. The CDR3 bases are TGTGCCAGCAGCCCAACAGGTGCGAGTGGCTACACCTTC.